Sequencing of this TCR beta chain was carried out in a study of T cells in Graves' hyperthyroidism and ophthalmopathy. About the research overall: The authors collected peripheral blood at initial diagnosis, before any treatment.

This CDR3 is built from 17 residues. Germline loops: CDR1 MGHRA, CDR2 YSYEKL. Between the trimmed V and J ends, which lost 1 base and 8 bases, there was a span of 21 bases. Study results and caveats: Among thyroid clonotypes expanded above 0.001, most also appeared in blood. Before onset, by a median of about seven months, the model predicted ophthalmopathy.

TCR beta CDR3 regions were amplified from RNA. The HTBI primer set was used in a first-round RT-PCR of the TCR CDR3. Via MiXCR, TCRdb re-called the multiplex PCR reads, giving one row per CDR3 protein. The sample includes fewer than 350,000 distinct CDR3 sequences, over 15% of them seen just once. This clonotype has more than one count but fewer than ten. As yet, its antigen is unknown. Criteria for exclusion of patients were uncontrolled infection, other autoimmune disease, pregnancy or lactation. This TCR was recovered from a woman in her forties or fifties with Graves' hyperthyroidism. Sequences were obtained from blood. This chain connects TRBV4-1 to TRBJ1-3; D may be TRBD1 (5 bases). The CDR3 coding sequence is TGCGCCAGCAGCCAAGGGTTTATCGTGGACATCAGGTACACCATATATTTT. This encodes CASSQGFIVDIRYTIYF.